Below are 24 T cell receptor beta chains sequenced from a single sample in a study of blood T cell repertoires in COVID-19. Sequencing was performed with immunoSEQ multiplex PCR; in TCRdb, only in-frame clones are kept and a portion is missing. The sample lists fewer than 250,000 clones; just under 85% were seen once. Material: peripheral blood. Receptors originate from a man in his fifties or sixties with acute or convalescent COVID-19.

J is TRBJ1-5 and V is TRBV6-6, with unresolved D. Per the germline V gene, CDR1 is MNHNY and CDR2 is SVGAGI (reference sequence). There are 13 residues in the CDR3. With 7 bases removed from V and 3 bases from J, the gap between germline ends came to 10 bases. CDR3 in DNA: TGTGCCAGCACTCTACAGTCCAATCAGCCCCAGCATTTT. As protein: CASTLQSNQPQHF.

The CDR3 reads CASSQSEGSGQPQHF. The CDR3 nucleotides are TGTGCCAGCAGCCAATCTGAGGGATCAGGTCAGCCCCAGCATTTT. The chain combines TRBV3-1 (or the pseudogene TRBV3-2) with TRBJ1-5; D unclear. The V end lost 2 bases, the J end lost 6 bases, and 14 bases lay between the germline ends. The length of the CDR3 is 15 residues. Germline loops: CDR1 LGHDT, CDR2 YNNKEL (reference sequence).

This chain connects TRBV4-1 to TRBJ2-7; D is possibly TRBD2 (5 bases). Germline lookup yields CDR1 MGHRA and CDR2 YSYEKL. This CDR3 has 15 amino acids. V gave up 0 bases and J gave up 4 bases, with 13 bases separating them. The CDR3 DNA reads TGCGCCAGCAGCCAAGAGGACCTACGAGGGTACGAGCAGTACTTC. Translating it yields CASSQEDLRGYEQYF.

V usage is TRBV6-5 and J usage is TRBJ2-2; no reliable D call. V was shortened by 3 bases and J by 3 bases, with 11 bases between the two germline ends. Germline V gives CDR1 MNHEY, CDR2 SVGAGI. The CDR3 has 15 amino acids. For the CDR3, the DNA is TGTGCCAGCAGTTATCAGGCGTGGGACACCGGGGAGCTGTTTTTT. Translation gives CASSYQAWDTGELFF.

This rearrangement joins TRBV6-1 to TRBJ1-2; TRBD1 agrees at 8 bases. Germline CDR1 reads MNHNS; CDR2 reads SASEGT. The ends lost 3 bases at V and 1 base at J; junction bases unmatched: 7. This CDR3 comprises 16 residues. In nucleotides, the CDR3 is TGTGCCAGCAGTGAGCGCCAGGGGGCTTTTAACTATGGCTACACCTTC. It specifies CASSERQGAFNYGYTF.

The V and J genes are TRBV11-2 and TRBJ2-3, with a tentative D call TRBD2 (6 bases). The germline V gene encodes CDR1 SGHAT and CDR2 FQNNGV. Trimming removed 1 base from V and 9 bases from J, with 8 bases in between. The CDR3 is 12 amino acids. CDR3 nucleotides: TGTGCCAGCAGCTTAGCCGGGAGAACGCAGTATTTT. Translating gives CASSLAGRTQYF.

The chain links TRBV21-1 to TRBJ2-7; TRBD1, the table's D call, lacks a check against the DNA. TRBV21-1 is a known pseudogene. The CDR3 contains 16 residues. The CDR3 DNA sequence: TGTGCCAGCAGTAGACTTAACGGGACAGGGTATTACGAGCAGTACTTC. Translating gives CASSRLNGTGYYEQYF.

The rearrangement joins TRBV5-1 to TRBJ1-4; tentatively, D is TRBD1 (5 bases). The length of the CDR3 is 13 residues. V lost 7 bases, J lost 8 bases, and 15 bases lay in between. Germline V gene data show CDR1 as SGHRS and CDR2 as YFSETQ. In nucleotides, the CDR3 is TGCGCCAGCCGTACCGGGACTGGGGAAAAACTGTTTTTT. This encodes CASRTGTGEKLFF.

This sequence joins TRBV7-2 and TRBJ1-1; TRBD1 aligns across 10 bases. This CDR3 region has 16 residues. CDR1 is SGHTA, CDR2 FQGNSA, per germline. J gave up 1 base and V 2 bases, and 4 bases lay outside the gene matches. CDR3 region: CASSLPGTGANTEAFF. The CDR3 nucleotides are TGTGCCAGCAGCTTACCCGGGACAGGGGCGAACACTGAAGCTTTCTTT. The variable domain in full, with the rest retrieved from reference TRBV7-2 and TRBJ1-1, is GAGVSQSPSNKVTEKGKDVELRCDPISGHTALYWYRQSLGQGLEFLIYFQGNSAPDKSGLPSDRFSAERTGGSVSTLTIQRTQQEDSAVYLCASSLPGTGANTEAFFGQGTRLTVV.

V usage is TRBV11-3 and J usage is TRBJ1-6; D might be TRBD1 (5 bases). This CDR3 has 15 amino acids. Trimming shortened V by 3 bases and J by 3 bases, and 9 bases separated the two germline ends. CDR1 and CDR2 (germline): SGHNT, YENEEA. The chain's CDR3 is CASSFGQHYNSPLHF. In DNA form, the CDR3 reads TGTGCCAGCAGCTTCGGACAACACTATAATTCACCCCTCCACTTT.

This clone was found once. The J gene is TRBJ2-7, the V gene TRBV7-9; a weak D match, TRBD2 (5 bases). The CDR3 spans 15 residues. Germline CDR1 is SEHNR and CDR2 is FQNEAQ (reference sequence). With 2 bases removed from V and 6 bases from J, the gap between germline ends came to 17 bases. CDR3 amino acids: CASSLPQAASFEQYF. In nucleotides, the CDR3 is TGTGCCAGCAGCTTACCCCAGGCAGCTAGCTTCGAGCAGTACTTC.

The rearrangement uses TRBV15 and TRBJ2-1, with D possibly TRBD2 on 5 matching bases. There are 15 residues in the CDR3. The V end was cut by 1 base, the J end by 2 bases, with 9 bases between. Germline V gives CDR1 LNHNV, CDR2 YYDKDF (reference sequence). The chain's CDR3 is CATSRAAGAYNEQFF. For the CDR3, the DNA is TGTGCCACCAGCAGAGCGGCGGGCGCCTACAATGAGCAGTTCTTC. Supplemented by reference TRBV15 and TRBJ2-1, the full variable domain reads DAMVIQNPRYQVTQFGKPVTLSCSQTLNHNVMYWYQQKSSQAPKLLFHYYDKDFNNEADTPDNFQSRRPNTSFCFLDIRSPGLGDTAMYLCATSRAAGAYNEQFFGPGTRLTVL.

This clone has a handful of counts. This chain uses TRBV11-3 with TRBJ2-3, with D perhaps matching TRBD1 (5 bases). V gave up 2 bases and J gave up 3 bases, with 15 bases separating them. CDR1 SGHNT and CDR2 YENEEA come from the germline V gene. This CDR3 has 16 amino acids. The CDR3 is CASSLLADRKTDTQYF. CDR3 bases: TGTGCCAGCAGCTTACTTGCCGACAGAAAGACAGATACGCAGTATTTT.

J is TRBJ2-7 and V is TRBV30, with D hard to call. The CDR3 extends over 14 amino acids. Trimming took 4 bases from V and 0 from J, leaving 13 bases between them. Germline CDR1 GTSNPN, CDR2 SVGIG (reference sequence). The CDR3 DNA reads TGTGCCTGGAAATCTAGTATGGGCTCCTACGAGCAGTACTTC. Translated, it gives CAWKSSMGSYEQYF.

The chain's CDR3 is CASGQGPYNEQFF. As DNA, the CDR3 is TGTGCCAGTGGACAGGGCCCGTACAATGAGCAGTTCTTC. The J gene is TRBJ2-1, the V gene TRBV2; 8 bases are shared with TRBD1. With V trimmed by 9 bases and J by 4 bases, 5 bases remained unmatched. CDR3 size: 13 residues. Germline values: CDR1 SNHLY, CDR2 FYNNEI.

Only a few counts were recorded for this clone. The rearrangement joins TRBV6-6 to TRBJ2-5, with 7 bases aligning to TRBD1. Germline CDR1 is MNHNY and CDR2 is SVGAGI (reference sequence). V lost 5 bases, J lost 0 bases, and 6 bases stayed unmatched. The CDR3 loop spans 15 amino acids. Written as DNA, the CDR3 is TGTGCCAGCAGTCGAACAGGGGCATACCAAGAGACCCAGTACTTC. This codes for CASSRTGAYQETQYF.

V and J are TRBV27 and TRBJ2-1; maybe TRBD2 (7 bases). CDR1 and CDR2 (germline): MNHEY, SMNVEV (reference sequence). Trimming took 3 bases from V and 4 from J, leaving 10 bases between them. This CDR3 comprises 14 residues. The CDR3 DNA reads as TGTGCCAGCAGTTTGGGAGGGGGGTACAATGAGCAGTTCTTC. The encoded protein is CASSLGGGYNEQFF.

The chain employs TRBV30 and TRBJ1-6; no definite D call. The germline V and J ends were trimmed by 4 bases and 14 bases, with 12 bases remaining between them. CDR1 is GTSNPN, CDR2 SVGIG, per germline (reference sequence). The CDR3 spans 11 residues. CDR3 residues: CAWMESSALHF. In DNA, the CDR3 is TGTGCCTGGATGGAGTCCTCGGCCCTCCACTTT.

The chain has TRBV7-9 and TRBJ2-7, with TRBD2 matching over 9 bases. The germline V gene encodes CDR1 SEHNR and CDR2 FQNEAQ (reference sequence). This CDR3 has 15 amino acids. Trimming at V came to 5 bases and at J to 4 bases, leaving 9 bases not matched to a gene. CDR3 loop: CASSPTETSGYEQYF. CDR3 sequence (DNA): TGTGCCAGCAGCCCAACGGAGACTAGCGGTTACGAGCAGTACTTC.

The chain employs TRBV3-1 (or the pseudogene TRBV3-2) and TRBJ1-2; D unresolved. Trimming removed 0 bases from V and 2 bases from J, with 10 bases in between. The CDR3 consists of 15 residues. Germline CDR1 and CDR2: LGHDT and YNNKEL (reference sequence). The CDR3 loop is CASSQEWNGNYGYTF. DNA of the CDR3: TGTGCCAGCAGCCAAGAATGGAACGGGAACTATGGCTACACCTTC.

V gene TRBV10-3 combines with J gene TRBJ2-7; 10 bases fit TRBD1. J gave up 6 bases and V 11 bases, and 7 bases lay outside the gene matches. The germline V gene encodes CDR1 ENHRY and CDR2 SYGVKD. The CDR3 has 12 amino acids. The CDR3 DNA is TGTGCCGTGGGACAGGGGCGGCTCGAGCAGTACTTC. This translates into CAVGQGRLEQYF.

The gene calls are TRBV19 and TRBJ1-2; 11 bases are a match to TRBD1. The length of the CDR3 is 16 residues. V was pared by 10 bases and J by 3 bases, with 13 bases of the junction left unmatched. Germline values: CDR1 LNHDA, CDR2 SQIVND (reference sequence). CDR3 sequence reads: CATRDRGSQSYYGYTF. The CDR3, as DNA: TGTGCCACTAGGGACAGGGGGAGCCAAAGTTACTATGGCTACACCTTC.

V gene TRBV7-9 combines with J gene TRBJ2-1, with D possibly being TRBD2 (5 bases). There are 18 residues in the CDR3. The germline V and J ends were trimmed by 3 bases and 8 bases, with 26 bases remaining between them. Germline V gene data show CDR1 as SEHNR and CDR2 as FQNEAQ (reference sequence). In nucleotides, the CDR3 is TGTGCCAGCAGCTTGGGCGGAAATACTCTCTGGGTGCGGGATGAGCAGTTCTTC. This codes for CASSLGGNTLWVRDEQFF.

The rearrangement joins TRBV11-3 to TRBJ1-3; the match to TRBD1 covers 9 bases. Trimming took 5 bases from V and 5 from J; bases not matched to a gene: 4. CDR1 and CDR2 from the germline V gene are SGHNT and YENEEA. This CDR3 comprises 14 residues. CDR3 sequence (DNA): TGTGCCAGCAGCCAAGGACAGGGGAGAAACACCATATATTTT. Encoded protein: CASSQGQGRNTIYF.